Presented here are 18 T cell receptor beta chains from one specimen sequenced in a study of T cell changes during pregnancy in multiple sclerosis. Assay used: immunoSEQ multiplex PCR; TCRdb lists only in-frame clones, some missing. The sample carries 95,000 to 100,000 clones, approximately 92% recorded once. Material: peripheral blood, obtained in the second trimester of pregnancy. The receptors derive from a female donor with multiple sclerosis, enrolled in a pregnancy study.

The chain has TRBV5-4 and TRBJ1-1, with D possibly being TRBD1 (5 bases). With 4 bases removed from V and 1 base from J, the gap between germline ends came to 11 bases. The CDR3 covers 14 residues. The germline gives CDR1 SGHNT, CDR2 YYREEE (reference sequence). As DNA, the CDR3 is TGTGCCAGCAGCCCCCAAGACAGGAACACTGAAGCTTTCTTT. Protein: CASSPQDRNTEAFF.

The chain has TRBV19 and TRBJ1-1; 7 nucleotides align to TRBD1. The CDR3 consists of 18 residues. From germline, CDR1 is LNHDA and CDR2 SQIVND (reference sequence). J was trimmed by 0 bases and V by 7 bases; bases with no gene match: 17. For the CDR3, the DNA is TGTGCCAGTACCCCCGGTCGGGGCAGGGGGTTCATGAACACTGAAGCTTTCTTT. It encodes CASTPGRGRGFMNTEAFF.

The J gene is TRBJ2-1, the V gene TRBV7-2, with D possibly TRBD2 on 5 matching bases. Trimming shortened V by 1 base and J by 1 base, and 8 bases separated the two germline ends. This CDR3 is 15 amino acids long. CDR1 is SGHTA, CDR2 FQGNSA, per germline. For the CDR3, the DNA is TGTGCCAGCAGCTTAGTTCCGGGGTCCTACAATGAGCAGTTCTTC. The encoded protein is CASSLVPGSYNEQFF.

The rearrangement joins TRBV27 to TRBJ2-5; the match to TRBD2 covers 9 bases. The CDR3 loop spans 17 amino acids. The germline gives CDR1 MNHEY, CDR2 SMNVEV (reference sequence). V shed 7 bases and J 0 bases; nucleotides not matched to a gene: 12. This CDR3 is CASIPSWASGNQETQYF. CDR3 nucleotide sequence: TGTGCCAGCATCCCTTCTTGGGCTAGCGGGAACCAAGAGACCCAGTACTTC.

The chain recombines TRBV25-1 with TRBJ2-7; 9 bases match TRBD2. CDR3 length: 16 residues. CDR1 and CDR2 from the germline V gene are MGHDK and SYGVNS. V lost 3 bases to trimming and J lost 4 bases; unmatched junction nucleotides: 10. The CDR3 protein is CASSDVASGMYYEQYF. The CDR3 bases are TGTGCCAGCAGTGATGTGGCTAGCGGGATGTATTACGAGCAGTACTTC.

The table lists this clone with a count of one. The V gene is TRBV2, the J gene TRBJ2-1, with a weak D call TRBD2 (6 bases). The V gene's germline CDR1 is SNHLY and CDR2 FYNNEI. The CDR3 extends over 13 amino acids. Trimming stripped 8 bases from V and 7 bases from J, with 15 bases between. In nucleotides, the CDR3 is TGTGCCAGCCGAGATCCGGGACTGAATGAGCAGTTCTTC. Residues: CASRDPGLNEQFF.

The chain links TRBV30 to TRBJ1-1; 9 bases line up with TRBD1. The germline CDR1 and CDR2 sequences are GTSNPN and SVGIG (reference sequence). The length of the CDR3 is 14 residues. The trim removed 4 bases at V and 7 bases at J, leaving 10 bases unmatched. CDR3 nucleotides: TGTGCCTGGACCCCGATACCGGGACAGGGTGAAGCTTTCTTT. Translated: CAWTPIPGQGEAFF.

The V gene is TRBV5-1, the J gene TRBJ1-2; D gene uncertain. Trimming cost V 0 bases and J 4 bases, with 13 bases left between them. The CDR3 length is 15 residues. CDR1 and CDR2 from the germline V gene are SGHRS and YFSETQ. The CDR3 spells CASSLGAGSRYGYTF. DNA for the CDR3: TGCGCCAGCAGCTTGGGGGCGGGGTCCCGCTATGGCTACACCTTC.

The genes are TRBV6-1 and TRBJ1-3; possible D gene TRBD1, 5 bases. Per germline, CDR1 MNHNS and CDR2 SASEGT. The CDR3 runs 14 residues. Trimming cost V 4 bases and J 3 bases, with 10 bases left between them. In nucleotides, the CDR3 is TGTGCCAGCAGTGCAAGGGGTGTTGGAAACACCATATATTTT. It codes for CASSARGVGNTIYF.

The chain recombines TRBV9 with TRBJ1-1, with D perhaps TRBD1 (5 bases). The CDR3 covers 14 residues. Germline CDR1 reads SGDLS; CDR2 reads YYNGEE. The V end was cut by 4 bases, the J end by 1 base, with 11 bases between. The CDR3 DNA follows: TGTGCCAGCAGCCAACTTACAGGGAACACTGAAGCTTTCTTT. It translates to CASSQLTGNTEAFF.

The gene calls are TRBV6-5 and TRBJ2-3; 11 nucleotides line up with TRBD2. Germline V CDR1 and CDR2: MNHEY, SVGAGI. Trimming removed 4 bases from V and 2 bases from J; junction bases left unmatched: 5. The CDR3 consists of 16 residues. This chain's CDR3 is CASSWGLAANTDTQYF. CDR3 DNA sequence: TGTGCCAGCAGTTGGGGACTAGCGGCTAACACAGATACGCAGTATTTT.

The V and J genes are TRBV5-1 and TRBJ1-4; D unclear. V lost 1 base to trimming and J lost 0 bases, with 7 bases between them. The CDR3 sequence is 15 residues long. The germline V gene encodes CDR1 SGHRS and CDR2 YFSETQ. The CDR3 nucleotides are TGCGCCAGCAGCTTGTCTTCGGCAACTAATGAAAAACTGTTTTTT. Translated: CASSLSSATNEKLFF. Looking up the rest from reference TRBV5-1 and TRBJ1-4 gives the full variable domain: KAGVTQTPRYLIKTRGQQVTLSCSPISGHRSVSWYQQTPGQGLQFLFEYFSETQRNKGNFPGRFSGRQFSNSRSEMNVSTLELGDSALYLCASSLSSATNEKLFFGSGTQLSVL.

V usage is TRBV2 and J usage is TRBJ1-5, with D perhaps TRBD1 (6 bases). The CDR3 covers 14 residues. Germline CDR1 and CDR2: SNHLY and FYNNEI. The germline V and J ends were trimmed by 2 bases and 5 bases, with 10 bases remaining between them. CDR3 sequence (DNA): TGTGCCAGCAGTGAAACAGGGTCTTATCAGCCCCAGCATTTT. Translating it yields CASSETGSYQPQHF.

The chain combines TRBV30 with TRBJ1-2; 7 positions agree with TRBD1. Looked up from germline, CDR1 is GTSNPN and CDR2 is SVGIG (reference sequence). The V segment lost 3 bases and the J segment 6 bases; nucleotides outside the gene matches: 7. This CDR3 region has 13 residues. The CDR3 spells CAWRTDRANGYTF. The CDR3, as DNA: TGTGCCTGGAGAACTGACAGGGCAAATGGCTACACCTTC.

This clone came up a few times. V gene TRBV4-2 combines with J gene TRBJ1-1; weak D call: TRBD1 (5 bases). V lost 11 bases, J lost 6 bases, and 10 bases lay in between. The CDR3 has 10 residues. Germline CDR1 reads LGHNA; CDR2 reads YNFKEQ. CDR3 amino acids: CAGGVAEAFF. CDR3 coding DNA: TGTGCCGGAGGGGTTGCTGAAGCTTTCTTT.

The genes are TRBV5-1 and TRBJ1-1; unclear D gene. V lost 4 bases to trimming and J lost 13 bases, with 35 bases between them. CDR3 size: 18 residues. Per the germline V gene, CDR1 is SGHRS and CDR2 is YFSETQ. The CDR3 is CASSPRELPRTKVSVSFF. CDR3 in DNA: TGCGCCAGCAGCCCACGAGAACTACCCAGAACTAAAGTTTCCGTGAGTTTCTTT.

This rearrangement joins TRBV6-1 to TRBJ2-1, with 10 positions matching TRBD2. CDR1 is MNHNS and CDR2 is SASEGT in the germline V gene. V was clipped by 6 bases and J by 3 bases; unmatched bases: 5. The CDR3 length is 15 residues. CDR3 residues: CASRRTSGRYNEQFF. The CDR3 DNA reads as TGTGCCAGCAGACGGACTAGCGGTCGCTACAATGAGCAGTTCTTC.

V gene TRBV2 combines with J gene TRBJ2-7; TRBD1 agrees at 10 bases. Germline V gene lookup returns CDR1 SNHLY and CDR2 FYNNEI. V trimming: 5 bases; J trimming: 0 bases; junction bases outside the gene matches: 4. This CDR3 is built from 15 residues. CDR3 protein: CASSTDRGSSYEQYF. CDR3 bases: TGTGCCAGCAGTACGGACAGGGGGAGCTCCTACGAGCAGTACTTC.